This TCR beta chain was sequenced during a study of blood T cells in healthy people across ages. With 3 bases removed from V and 9 bases from J, the gap between germline ends came to 14 bases. This CDR3 is built from 13 residues. In germline, CDR1 is MDHEN, CDR2 SYDVKM. The use of a sample-barcoded 5' primer and a J-beta primer mix characterized a second PCR of about 7 to 12 cycles. Every individual sample yielded 3 million or more paired-end reads (each containing CDR3). TCRdb reanalysed the 5' RACE reads using MiXCR and keeps one entry per CDR3 protein. Counted here are around 990,000 distinct CDR3 sequences, 20% to 25% occurring once; the ten biggest clones make up about 0.72%. This same sample was also taken into another study, of T cells of mothers and their children.

Sequencing was done on a sample of blood. V usage is TRBV28 and J usage is TRBJ2-5, with D possibly being TRBD2 (5 bases). This TCR derives from a girl aged 2-10 years in good health. CDR3 DNA sequence: TGTGCCAGCAGTTTGGGCGGGCTTGGGGCCCAGTACTTC. This translates into CASSLGGLGAQYF.